Below, 10 T cell receptor beta chains from the same sample are listed, as sequenced in a study of cytomegalovirus exposure and HLA in healthy donors. Researchers ran the PCR with 60 Vbeta and 13 Jbeta primers. Produced via immunoSEQ multiplex PCR; TCRdb's table is partial and in-frame only. The sample includes about 85,000 clones, around 74% of them seen just once. What was sequenced was PBMCs. These receptors were obtained from a boy aged 5-17 years in good health and CMV-seronegative.

The chain uses TRBV10-2 and TRBJ1-5; 7 nucleotides line up with TRBD1. Trimming at V came to 8 bases and at J to 1 base, leaving 14 bases not matched to a gene. CDR3 length equals 17 residues. CDR1 is WSHSY and CDR2 is SAAADI in the germline V gene. CDR3 DNA: TGCGCCAGCCAAAGTGGGACAGCCTTTTTGAGCAATCAGCCCCAGCATTTT. Translated, it gives CASQSGTAFLSNQPQHF.

The chain is built from TRBV19 and TRBJ1-2; no clear D. CDR1 and CDR2 (germline): LNHDA, SQIVND (reference sequence). The V end lost 6 bases, the J end lost 4 bases, and 9 bases lay between the germline ends. This CDR3 has 12 amino acids. DNA for the CDR3: TGTGCCAGTAGATCGGAGGTCTATGGCTACACCTTC. Translated: CASRSEVYGYTF.

This rearrangement joins TRBV7-8 to TRBJ1-1; D gene unclear. The germline V gene has CDR1 SGHVS and CDR2 FQNEAQ. The CDR3 totals 14 residues. The V end was cut by 5 bases, the J end by 6 bases, with 16 bases between. The CDR3 reads CASSPTTRGAEAFF. The CDR3 DNA follows: TGTGCCAGCAGCCCTACTACTCGGGGAGCTGAAGCTTTCTTT.

The chain employs TRBV11-2 and TRBJ1-2, with unresolved D. Germline V gene sequence: CDR1 SGHAT, CDR2 FQNNGV. V was cut by 3 bases and J by 7 bases, with 9 bases left in between. There are 12 residues in the CDR3. The CDR3 sequence: CASSFGGRGYTF. Here the CDR3 DNA reads TGTGCCAGCAGCTTCGGCGGCCGTGGCTACACCTTC.

V is TRBV14 and J is TRBJ1-1; no reliable D call. This CDR3 comprises 13 residues. The germline V and J ends were trimmed by 0 bases and 6 bases, with 8 bases remaining between them. Germline CDR1 and CDR2: SGHDN and FVKESK. The DNA of the CDR3 is TGTGCCAGCAGCCAAGATAGCCGATCTGAAGCTTTCTTT. It specifies CASSQDSRSEAFF.

This clone has a handful of counts. J is TRBJ1-5 and V is TRBV28; D might be TRBD1 (6 bases). Between the trimmed V and J ends, which lost 3 bases and 4 bases, there was a span of 13 bases. The germline gives CDR1 MDHEN, CDR2 SYDVKM. This CDR3 region has 15 residues. The CDR3 reads CASSFAGAINQPQHF. In DNA, the CDR3 is TGTGCCAGCAGTTTCGCGGGGGCGATAAATCAGCCCCAGCATTTT.

The rearrangement joins TRBV30 to TRBJ1-2, with TRBD1 identical over 10 bases. With 0 bases clipped from V and 8 bases from J, the junction kept 21 bases outside the gene matches. The V gene's germline CDR1 is GTSNPN and CDR2 SVGIG (reference sequence). CDR3 length: 19 amino acids. CDR3 in amino acids: CAWSVVVLGQGSPAGGYTF. DNA for the CDR3: TGTGCCTGGAGTGTAGTCGTCTTGGGACAGGGGTCCCCCGCAGGAGGCTACACCTTC.

This clone turned up a few times. DNA for the CDR3: TGCGCCAGCAGCTTGATTGCGGGGAACACTGAAGCTTTCTTT. Protein: CASSLIAGNTEAFF. The chain combines TRBV5-1 with TRBJ1-1; unclear D gene. The CDR3 totals 14 residues. From germline, CDR1 is SGHRS and CDR2 YFSETQ. Trimming took 1 base from V and 1 from J, leaving 8 bases between them.

This chain uses TRBV29-1 with TRBJ2-1; 11 bases agree with TRBD2. The ends lost 7 bases at V and 8 bases at J; junction bases unmatched: 10. This CDR3 region has 14 residues. Per germline, CDR1 SQVTM and CDR2 ANQGSEA. This CDR3 reads CSADSGGAVYEQFF. DNA of the CDR3: TGCAGCGCAGATAGCGGGGGGGCTGTTTATGAGCAGTTCTTC.

The chain employs TRBV30 and TRBJ2-1; 7 positions agree with TRBD2. CDR1 and CDR2 from the germline V gene are GTSNPN and SVGIG (reference sequence). The CDR3 runs 14 residues. The J segment lost 8 bases and the V segment lost 1 base, leaving 8 bases of the junction unmatched. In DNA form, the CDR3 reads TGTGCCTGGAGTGGGGGCGGGAGTATCGATGAGCAGTTCTTC. It is translated as CAWSGGGSIDEQFF.